Listed below are T cell receptor beta chains from one sample, sequenced in a study of blood T cells in healthy people across ages. Each CDR3 protein is one row after TCRdb ran MiXCR on the 5' RACE reads. This sample has around 900,000 distinct CDR3 sequences, with roughly 51% found just once. Sequences were obtained from blood. The receptors derive from a woman aged 55-69 years in good health. Both conserved end residues are part of each CDR3. Each record gives: CDR3 protein, CDR3 DNA, D gene, CDR3 length, J gene, V gene, clone size. The D gene is left open where the match is weak. The size field is filled for only some rows; it gives once, few, many or a size class.

CDR3: CASSYGTHRNYGYTF
DNA: TGTGCCAGCAGTTACGGGACACACCGCAACTATGGCTACACCTTC
D: NA
length: 15
J: TRBJ1-2
V: TRBV6-5
size: NA

CDR3: CASSLGLAQNNEQFF
DNA: TGTGCCAGCAGCTTAGGGCTAGCGCAAAACAATGAGCAGTTCTTC
D: NA
length: 15
J: TRBJ2-1
V: TRBV7-6
size: NA

CDR3: CASSQEAGWGNIQYF
DNA: TGTGCCAGCAGCCAAGAGGCGGGATGGGGGAACATTCAGTACTTC
D: NA
length: 15
J: TRBJ2-4
V: TRBV3-1
size: NA

CDR3: CSVGITGVWSNEQFF
DNA: TGCAGCGTTGGGATTACAGGGGTTTGGTCCAATGAGCAGTTCTTC
D: TRBD1
length: 15
J: TRBJ2-1
V: TRBV29-1
size: few

CDR3: CASSLVSDRNNEQFF
DNA: TGCGCCAGCAGCTTGGTCAGCGATAGAAACAATGAGCAGTTCTTC
D: NA
length: 15
J: TRBJ2-1
V: TRBV5-1
size: few

CDR3: CASRPGTGRYGYTF
DNA: TGTGCCAGCAGACCCGGGACAGGGAGATATGGCTACACCTTC
D: TRBD1
length: 14
J: TRBJ1-2
V: TRBV6-5
size: NA

CDR3: CGVDPLTGENTF
DNA: TGCGGCGTTGACCCACTGACAGGGGAAAACACCTTC
D: TRBD1
length: 12
J: TRBJ1-2
V: TRBV29-1
size: NA

CDR3: CSAYTGAYEQYF
DNA: TGCAGCGCCTATACTGGAGCCTACGAGCAGTACTTC
D: NA
length: 12
J: TRBJ2-7
V: TRBV29-1
size: NA

CDR3: CATSDGYEQYF
DNA: TGTGCCACCAGTGACGGGTACGAGCAGTACTTC
D: NA
length: 11
J: TRBJ2-7
V: TRBV24-1
size: few

CDR3: CASSLAAPDEQYF
DNA: TGTGCCAGCAGTTTAGCGGCGCCCGACGAGCAGTACTTC
D: NA
length: 13
J: TRBJ2-7
V: TRBV28
size: NA

CDR3: CASSDRGHQETQYF
DNA: TGTGCCAGCAGTGATCGGGGTCACCAAGAGACCCAGTACTTC
D: NA
length: 14
J: TRBJ2-5
V: TRBV25-1
size: few

CDR3: CASSVVAEETQYF
DNA: TGTGCCAGCAGCGTAGTGGCAGAAGAGACCCAGTACTTC
D: NA
length: 13
J: TRBJ2-5
V: TRBV7-9
size: NA

CDR3: CASCKDRVNTGELFF
DNA: TGTGCCAGCTGCAAGGACAGGGTCAACACCGGGGAGCTGTTTTTT
D: TRBD1
length: 15
J: TRBJ2-2
V: TRBV9
size: NA

CDR3: CASSQAMGLAGGTNTQYF
DNA: TGCGCCAGCAGCCAAGCGATGGGACTAGCGGGAGGAACGAATACGCAGTATTTT
D: TRBD2
length: 18
J: TRBJ2-3
V: TRBV4-1
size: NA

CDR3: CASSNSGTSYEQYF
DNA: TGTGCCAGCAGTAATTCCGGGACTAGCTACGAGCAGTACTTC
D: TRBD2
length: 14
J: TRBJ2-7
V: TRBV25-1
size: few

CDR3: CASSEGGRGRSGANVLTF
DNA: TGCGCCAGCAGCGAGGGAGGCAGAGGCCGCTCTGGGGCCAACGTCCTGACTTTC
D: NA
length: 18
J: TRBJ2-6
V: TRBV4-1
size: NA

CDR3: CASSSNRDRASNEQFF
DNA: TGCGCCAGCAGCTCAAACCGGGACAGGGCGTCAAATGAGCAGTTCTTC
D: TRBD1
length: 16
J: TRBJ2-1
V: TRBV5-1
size: NA

CDR3: CASSFSGGSSYNEQFF
DNA: TGCGCCAGCAGCTTTAGCGGGGGGAGCTCCTACAATGAGCAGTTCTTC
D: TRBD2
length: 16
J: TRBJ2-1
V: TRBV5-1
size: NA

CDR3: CASSLAGSLNSPLHF
DNA: TGTGCCAGCAGCTTAGCAGGCAGTCTAAATTCACCCCTCCACTTT
D: NA
length: 15
J: TRBJ1-6
V: TRBV7-2
size: few

CDR3: CTYRRLVDQETQYF
DNA: TGTACCTACCGACGACTAGTCGATCAGGAGACCCAGTACTTC
D: NA
length: 14
J: TRBJ2-5
V: TRBV2
size: few

CDR3: CAIYGGGDSTDTQYF
DNA: TGTGCCATCTATGGGGGCGGCGACAGCACAGATACGCAGTATTTT
D: NA
length: 15
J: TRBJ2-3
V: TRBV10-3
size: NA

CDR3: CAWSVLAGGTYEQYF
DNA: TGTGCCTGGAGTGTCTTAGCGGGTGGGACCTACGAGCAGTACTTC
D: TRBD2
length: 15
J: TRBJ2-7
V: TRBV30
size: few

CDR3: CASSEAHGGTRETQYF
DNA: TGTGCCAGCAGTGAAGCGCATGGCGGTACTAGGGAGACCCAGTACTTC
D: NA
length: 16
J: TRBJ2-5
V: TRBV2
size: few

CDR3: CASSWDRQETQYF
DNA: TGCGCCAGCAGCTGGGACAGACAAGAGACCCAGTACTTC
D: TRBD1
length: 13
J: TRBJ2-5
V: TRBV5-1
size: NA

CDR3: CASSQATHEQYF
DNA: TGTGCCAGCAGCCAAGCGACCCACGAGCAGTACTTC
D: NA
length: 12
J: TRBJ2-7
V: TRBV3-1
size: few

CDR3: CASRYSRDTGELFF
DNA: TGTGCCAGCAGATATAGTCGTGACACCGGGGAGCTGTTTTTT
D: NA
length: 14
J: TRBJ2-2
V: TRBV28
size: NA

CDR3: CSARYSRGNTEAFF
DNA: TGCAGTGCTAGATACAGTCGGGGAAACACTGAAGCTTTCTTT
D: NA
length: 14
J: TRBJ1-1
V: TRBV20-1
size: NA

CDR3: CASRPGTGQGVQFF
DNA: TGTGCCAGCAGGCCCGGGACAGGGCAAGGTGTGCAGTTCTTC
D: TRBD1
length: 14
J: TRBJ2-1
V: TRBV6-1
size: few

CDR3: CSASDDRERAQYF
DNA: TGCAGTGCTAGTGACGACAGGGAGCGAGCGCAGTACTTC
D: TRBD1
length: 13
J: TRBJ2-4
V: TRBV20-1
size: NA

CDR3: CSAPNADRVLAKNIQYF
DNA: TGCAGTGCTCCCAACGCCGACAGGGTCCTAGCCAAAAACATTCAGTACTTC
D: TRBD1
length: 17
J: TRBJ2-4
V: TRBV20-1
size: NA

CDR3: CASSVVGEVDTQYF
DNA: TGTGCCAGCAGCGTGGTGGGAGAGGTAGATACGCAGTATTTT
D: NA
length: 14
J: TRBJ2-3
V: TRBV7-9
size: NA

CDR3: CASSEGQRYEKLFF
DNA: TGCGCCAGCAGCGAGGGACAGAGATATGAAAAACTGTTTTTT
D: TRBD1
length: 14
J: TRBJ1-4
V: TRBV5-1
size: NA

CDR3: CASSLLGQGRRETQYF
DNA: TGTGCCAGCAGCTTATTGGGACAGGGTCGTAGGGAGACCCAGTACTTC
D: TRBD1
length: 16
J: TRBJ2-5
V: TRBV7-9
size: once

CDR3: CASSYYLRASNQPQHF
DNA: TGTGCCAGCAGTTACTACCTTCGAGCTAGCAATCAGCCCCAGCATTTT
D: NA
length: 16
J: TRBJ1-5
V: TRBV6-6
size: few

CDR3: CASSWGLGGPQETQYF
DNA: TGTGCCAGCAGCTGGGGCTTGGGGGGGCCTCAAGAGACCCAGTACTTC
D: NA
length: 16
J: TRBJ2-5
V: TRBV7-8
size: NA

CDR3: CASRRDPGDNEQFF
DNA: TGTGCCAGCAGACGGGACCCCGGCGACAATGAGCAGTTCTTC
D: NA
length: 14
J: TRBJ2-1
V: TRBV7-2
size: NA

CDR3: CASSVALGASGSTDTQYF
DNA: TGTGCCAGCAGCGTAGCTCTGGGGGCTAGCGGGAGCACAGATACGCAGTATTTT
D: TRBD2
length: 18
J: TRBJ2-3
V: TRBV9
size: NA

CDR3: CASSQGGTKNIQYF
DNA: TGTGCCAGCAGCCAAGGGGGGACCAAAAACATTCAGTACTTC
D: NA
length: 14
J: TRBJ2-4
V: TRBV3-1
size: NA

CDR3: CASSSPTAFYEQYF
DNA: TGTGCCAGCAGCTCACCGACAGCTTTCTACGAGCAGTACTTC
D: NA
length: 14
J: TRBJ2-7
V: TRBV7-9
size: NA

CDR3: CATRDGKNEKLFF
DNA: TGTGCCACGAGGGACGGAAAGAATGAAAAACTGTTTTTT
D: NA
length: 13
J: TRBJ1-4
V: TRBV6-5
size: NA

CDR3: CASSYWHRGQETRYF
DNA: TGTGCCAGCAGTTATTGGCACAGGGGCCAAGAGACCCGGTACTTC
D: TRBD1
length: 15
J: TRBJ2-5
V: TRBV6-5
size: NA